Below, 17 T cell receptor beta chains from the same sample are listed, as sequenced in a study of T-cell reconstitution after alpha-beta-depleted transplantation in children. Molecular barcoding with unique molecular identifiers was used for the TCRbeta library. TCRdb ran MiXCR on the PCR reads and lists one entry per CDR3 protein. The sample carries approximately 500,000 distinct CDR3 sequences, about 10% recorded once. The material sequenced was PBMCs, taken before TCRalphabeta/CD19-depleted stem cell transplant. These receptor sequences come from a child aged 2-15 years with inherited bone marrow failure, due to receive a stem cell transplant.

This clonotype was found a few times. The chain uses TRBV12-3 or TRBV12-4 and TRBJ1-2; maybe TRBD1 (5 bases). The CDR3 contains 16 residues. Trimming cost V 1 base and J 8 bases, with 20 bases left between them. The CDR3 bases are TGTGCCAGCAGTTTAGGGCAGGGAGACTATCGGGGCGGCTACACCTTC. The encoded protein is CASSLGQGDYRGGYTF.

The gene calls are TRBV12-3 or TRBV12-4 and TRBJ2-7; D uncertain. CDR3 length: 12 amino acids. The V and J ends lost 5 bases and 5 bases respectively, with 10 bases between them. The CDR3 region has the DNA TGTGCCAGCAGTCACCTCTCGCACGAGCAGTACTTC. This translates into CASSHLSHEQYF.

This clonotype has a count of ten or more. The chain links TRBV20-1 to TRBJ2-3, with 8 bases fitting TRBD2. J gave up 8 bases and V 3 bases, and 7 bases lay outside the gene matches. Germline CDR1 and CDR2: DFQATT and SNEGSKA (reference sequence). The CDR3 spans 13 residues. DNA of the CDR3: TGCAGTGCTAGGGATGGACTAGCCTTTACGCAGTATTTT. Protein sequence: CSARDGLAFTQYF.

This clonotype was observed at least ten times. This chain joins TRBV9 and TRBJ2-2; TRBD1 agrees at 8 bases. Germline CDR1 SGDLS, CDR2 YYNGEE. The trim removed 4 bases at V and 7 bases at J, leaving 9 bases unmatched. This CDR3 region has 15 residues. For the CDR3, the DNA is TGTGCCAGCAGCTTTTGGGACAGGTTCGGCGGGGAGCTGTTTTTT. Translated, it gives CASSFWDRFGGELFF.

The chain joins TRBV7-9 to TRBJ2-5; weak D call: TRBD2 (6 bases). The CDR3 extends over 11 amino acids. With 5 bases removed from V and 10 bases from J, the gap between germline ends came to 11 bases. Germline-derived CDR1 and CDR2 are SEHNR and FQNEAQ (reference sequence). The CDR3 reads CASSPPGGQYF. The DNA for the CDR3 is TGTGCCAGCAGCCCCCCCGGGGGCCAGTACTTC.

This clonotype was recorded at least ten times. The chain joins TRBV6-1 to TRBJ2-7; 9 nucleotides match TRBD1. The CDR3 is 15 residues long. V lost 8 bases to trimming and J lost 4 bases; unmatched junction nucleotides: 12. Germline assignment: CDR1 MNHNS and CDR2 SASEGT. The CDR3 DNA reads as TGTGCCAGCGGCCGGGGGGACAGGGTATGGTACGAGCAGTACTTC. This codes for CASGRGDRVWYEQYF.

This clonotype was seen only a few times. J is TRBJ1-1 and V is TRBV6-2 or TRBV6-3; 9 nucleotides match TRBD1. Germline CDR1 reads MNHEY; CDR2 reads SVGEGT. With V trimmed by 0 bases and J by 0 bases, 14 bases remained unmatched. The CDR3 is 20 residues long. CDR3 in amino acids: CASSYSKSPGQGIMNTEAFF. The CDR3 coding sequence is TGTGCCAGCAGTTACTCGAAATCTCCCGGACAGGGGATCATGAACACTGAAGCTTTCTTT.

The V gene is TRBV9, the J gene TRBJ2-7, with a weak D call TRBD2 (5 bases). V was cut by 0 bases and J by 3 bases, with 13 bases left in between. The CDR3 spans 15 residues. CDR1 is SGDLS, CDR2 YYNGEE, per germline. DNA of the CDR3: TGTGCCAGCAGCGTAGCCAGCGGAACTTACTACGAGCAGTACTTC. It codes for CASSVASGTYYEQYF.

This clonotype occurred many times. J is TRBJ2-1 and V is TRBV28; 9 bases align to TRBD2. The length of the CDR3 is 16 residues. Looked up from germline, CDR1 is MDHEN and CDR2 is SYDVKM. V was pared by 5 bases and J by 4 bases, with 9 bases of the junction left unmatched. This CDR3 is CASSPAGTSRYNEQFF. CDR3 sequence (DNA): TGTGCCAGCAGTCCGGCGGGGACTAGCAGATACAATGAGCAGTTCTTC.

This clonotype was seen ten or more times. This rearrangement joins TRBV7-9 to TRBJ2-7; the match to TRBD1 covers 9 bases. Losses at the gene ends were 4 bases for V and 4 bases for J; bases not matched to a gene: 8. The CDR3 totals 15 residues. CDR1 and CDR2 from the germline V gene are SEHNR and FQNEAQ (reference sequence). This chain's CDR3 is CASSSPTGGEYEQYF. The CDR3 coding sequence is TGTGCCAGCAGCTCCCCTACAGGGGGCGAATACGAGCAGTACTTC. Looking up the rest from reference TRBV7-9 and TRBJ2-7 gives the full variable domain: DTGVSQNPRHKITKRGQNVTFRCDPISEHNRLYWYRQTLGQGPEFLTYFQNEAQLEKSRLLSDRFSAERPKGSFSTLEIQRTEQGDSAMYLCASSSPTGGEYEQYFGPGTRLTVT.

This clonotype has ten or more counts. The V and J genes are TRBV4-2 and TRBJ1-3, with D maybe TRBD1 (6 bases). Trimming stripped 0 bases from V and 3 bases from J, with 12 bases between. The CDR3 is 16 amino acids. The germline V gene has CDR1 LGHNA and CDR2 YNFKEQ. This CDR3 reads CASSQDTAGDGNTIYF. CDR3 bases: TGTGCCAGCAGCCAAGATACGGCAGGGGATGGAAACACCATATATTTT.

The V gene is TRBV12-3 or TRBV12-4, the J gene TRBJ2-7; 8 bases map to TRBD1. The CDR3 extends over 17 amino acids. After removal of 8 bases from V and 4 bases from J, the junction contained 19 bases not matched to a gene. DNA for the CDR3: TGTGCCAGCTCGGGACAGGCGGGAAGGGAGCTGAAGTACGAGCAGTACTTC. Its translation is CASSGQAGRELKYEQYF.

This clonotype was seen at least ten times. The genes are TRBV5-1 and TRBJ2-3; 10 bases fit TRBD2. Germline V gene data show CDR1 as SGHRS and CDR2 as YFSETQ. The CDR3 has 16 amino acids. Trimming took 0 bases from V and 5 from J; bases not matched to a gene: 6. This CDR3 reads CASSLGLAGAGDTQYF. The CDR3 DNA follows: TGCGCCAGCAGCTTGGGGCTAGCGGGAGCCGGAGATACGCAGTATTTT.

This clonotype was counted many times. V and J are TRBV5-1 and TRBJ2-5, with TRBD2 matching 10 bases. This CDR3 has 17 residues. The germline V gene has CDR1 SGHRS and CDR2 YFSETQ. The junction had 9 bases not matched to a gene; V was cut back by 0 bases and J by 4 bases. DNA of the CDR3: TGCGCCAGCAGCTTGGGGCCCCTAGCGGGGGTAGGAGAGACCCAGTACTTC. Translation gives CASSLGPLAGVGETQYF.

The genes are TRBV18 and TRBJ2-3; weak D call: TRBD2 (5 bases). V was pared by 6 bases and J by 5 bases, with 21 bases between. The germline gives CDR1 KGHSH, CDR2 LQKENI. The CDR3 length is 16 residues. CDR3 coding DNA: TGTGCCAGCTCCCTAAGACAAGGAGGCGGGCGAGATACGCAGTATTTT. Protein sequence: CASSLRQGGGRDTQYF.

This clonotype was counted only a few times. This rearrangement joins TRBV4-3 to TRBJ2-3; 7 bases are a match to TRBD2. Trimming removed 5 bases from V and 1 base from J; junction bases left unmatched: 3. Germline CDR1 and CDR2: LGHNA and YSLEER. The CDR3 loop spans 14 amino acids. CDR3 DNA: TGCGCCAGCAGCACCCTAGCGGGCACAGATACGCAGTATTTT. It translates to CASSTLAGTDTQYF.

Notes on this clonotype: Being one base from a much bigger clone, this may be a read error. This chain links TRBV20-1 with TRBJ2-7; D not certain. Germline CDR1 and CDR2: DFQATT and SNEGSKA (reference sequence). CDR3 size: 12 residues. Trimming stripped 5 bases from V and 5 bases from J, with 13 bases between. The DNA for the CDR3 is TGCAGTGCTGGTAGTGGTAACGACGAGCAGTACTTC. It translates to CSAGSGNDEQYF.